The 10 T cell receptor beta chains below all came from one sample that was sequenced in a study of blood T cell repertoires in COVID-19. Clones were read by immunoSEQ multiplex PCR, and TCRdb kept only the in-frame ones, dropping some. Here the sample spans under 150,000 clones, about 85% being singletons. Sequencing input: peripheral blood. Receptors originate from a woman between 40 and 50 years old with active or convalescent COVID-19.

This clone was detected only once. The chain employs TRBV7-2 and TRBJ2-1; the match to TRBD2 covers 8 bases. Germline CDR1 and CDR2: SGHTA and FQGNSA. Losses at the gene ends were 6 bases for V and 3 bases for J; bases not matched to a gene: 4. There are 14 residues in the CDR3. In DNA, the CDR3 is TGTGCCAGCAGAGGAGCGGGAGTCTACAATGAGCAGTTCTTC. It translates to CASRGAGVYNEQFF.

As to this clone: Other DNA sequences from this sample encode an identical CDR3 as well. The V gene is TRBV28, the J gene TRBJ1-1; 9 positions match TRBD1. This CDR3 contains 15 residues. Trimming removed 3 bases from V and 1 base from J; junction bases left unmatched: 3. Germline V gene data show CDR1 as MDHEN and CDR2 as SYDVKM. Written as DNA, the CDR3 is TGTGCCAGCAGTTTCCGGGACAGGGCGAACACTGAAGCTTTCTTT. Protein product: CASSFRDRANTEAFF.

This clone was seen a single time. V usage is TRBV6-6 and J usage is TRBJ1-4, with TRBD1 identical over 7 bases. CDR1 and CDR2 from the germline V gene are MNHNY and SVGAGI (reference sequence). V trimming: 6 bases; J trimming: 8 bases; junction bases outside the gene matches: 6. This CDR3 contains 13 residues. CDR3 residues: CASSTTGLEKLFF. The CDR3 region has the DNA TGTGCCAGCAGCACGACAGGGTTAGAAAAACTGTTTTTT.

The genes are TRBV5-1 and TRBJ2-3; D may be TRBD2 (6 bases). The CDR3 consists of 13 residues. Germline lookup yields CDR1 SGHRS and CDR2 YFSETQ. V lost 8 bases and J lost 1, with 11 bases in between. The CDR3 bases are TGCGCCAGTCGCGGCGGGGGCACAGATACGCAGTATTTT. Its protein is CASRGGGTDTQYF.

This clone appeared a single time. The chain couples TRBV7-9 to TRBJ1-2; unclear D gene. This CDR3 has 10 residues. V lost 4 bases, J lost 10 bases, and 7 bases lay in between. Germline V lookup: CDR1 SEHNR, CDR2 FQNEAQ (reference sequence). Written as DNA, the CDR3 is TGTGCCAGCAGCTCCCTCGTCTACACCTTC. Translation gives CASSSLVYTF.

This clone was seen a few times. The genes are TRBV21-1 and TRBJ2-3; the DNA was not used to check the table's D call, TRBD1. TRBV21-1 is tagged as a pseudogene. CDR3 length equals 17 residues. The CDR3 reads CASRAKERQGSTDTQYF. In DNA form, the CDR3 reads TGTGCCAGCAGAGCAAAAGAGCGACAGGGGAGCACAGATACGCAGTATTTT.

This chain uses TRBV19 with TRBJ2-1; maybe TRBD2 (5 bases). V was clipped by 5 bases and J by 5 bases, with 19 bases between them. This CDR3 has 16 residues. Germline-derived CDR1 and CDR2 are LNHDA and SQIVND (reference sequence). The CDR3 is CASSGRAVRANNEQFF. CDR3 nucleotide sequence: TGTGCCAGTAGTGGGCGGGCGGTAAGAGCGAACAATGAGCAGTTCTTC.

This clone was seen a few times. This rearrangement joins TRBV10-2 to TRBJ1-2; 8 nucleotides align to TRBD1. J lost 6 bases, V lost 0 bases, and 9 bases had no gene match. The CDR3 length is 16 residues. CDR1 WSHSY and CDR2 SAAADI come from the germline V gene. The DNA for the CDR3 is TGCGCCAGCAGTGAGTCCGCCTTCAGGGGGCGGAATGGCTACACCTTC. It is translated as CASSESAFRGRNGYTF.

The DNA of the CDR3 is TGTGCCAGCTCACCACCGGGGACAGGGGTCGAGCAGTACTTC. As protein: CASSPPGTGVEQYF. This sequence joins TRBV18 and TRBJ2-7, with 10 nucleotides matching TRBD1. Germline CDR1 KGHSH, CDR2 LQKENI. With 0 bases clipped from V and 6 bases from J, the junction kept 2 bases outside the gene matches. CDR3 length: 14 residues. Filled out from reference TRBV18 and TRBJ2-7, the complete variable domain reads NAGVMQNPRHLVRRRGQEARLRCSPMKGHSHVYWYRQLPEEGLKFMVYLQKENIIDESGMPKERFSAEFPKEGPSILRIQQVVRGDSAAYFCASSPPGTGVEQYFGPGTRLTVT.

J is TRBJ2-3 and V is TRBV5-6, with TRBD2 identical over 15 bases. Per the germline V gene, CDR1 is SGHDT and CDR2 is YYEEEE. The CDR3 is 17 amino acids. The trim removed 4 bases at V and 4 bases at J, leaving 7 bases unmatched. The chain's CDR3 is CASSRTSGRASADTQYF. As DNA, the CDR3 is TGTGCCAGCAGCCGGACTAGCGGGAGGGCCAGCGCAGATACGCAGTATTTT.